This T cell receptor (beta chain) is drawn from a study of beta chain features in type 1 diabetes. Study findings and constraints: Reads derived from cDNA could over-represent cells showing high TCR expression. For type 1 diabetes patients, VDJ junctions showed fewer insertions and more deletions.

The isolated RNA, all of it, was reverse transcribed, so expressed TCRB transcripts were what got sequenced. Profiled with immunoSEQ multiplex PCR; TCRdb holds only in-frame clones, not every one. The sample gives 850,000 to 900,000 clones, roughly 15% of which show up once; 0.023% is in the top ten. In its sample, this clone was seen a few times. Its antigen is undetermined. The CDR3 covers 15 residues. The germline CDR1 and CDR2 sequences are MNHEY and SMNVEV (reference sequence). V gave up 4 bases and J gave up 3 bases, with 15 bases separating them. Sampling consisted of one heparinised blood draw per donor, averaging about 110 mL. Sorting of CD4+ naive, central memory, regulatory and stem cell-like memory cells was performed via CD45RO/CCR7/CD25/CD127/CD95/CD27.

This chain connects TRBV27 to TRBJ2-5; no clear D. The specimen was naive CD4+ T cells from blood. The origin of this receptor is a woman younger than 35 in good health. Here the CDR3 reads CASSSRRLSEETQYF. CDR3 nucleotides: TGTGCCAGCAGTTCCCGACGACTTTCGGAAGAGACCCAGTACTTC.